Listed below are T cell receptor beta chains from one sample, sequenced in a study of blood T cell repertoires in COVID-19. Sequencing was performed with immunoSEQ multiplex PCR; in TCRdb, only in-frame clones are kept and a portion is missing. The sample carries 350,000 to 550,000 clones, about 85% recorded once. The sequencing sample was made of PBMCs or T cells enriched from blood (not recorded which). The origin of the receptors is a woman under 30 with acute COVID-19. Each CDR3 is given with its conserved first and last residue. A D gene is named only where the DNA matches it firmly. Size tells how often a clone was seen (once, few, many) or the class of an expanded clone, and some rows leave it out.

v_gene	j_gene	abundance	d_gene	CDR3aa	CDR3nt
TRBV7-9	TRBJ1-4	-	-	CASSFTVPNEKLFF	TGTGCCAGCAGCTTCACGGTCCCTAATGAAAAACTGTTTTTT
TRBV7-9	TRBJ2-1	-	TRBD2	CASSLGSGERGYNEQFF	TGTGCCAGCAGCTTAGGTAGCGGGGAGAGGGGATACAATGAGCAGTTCTTC
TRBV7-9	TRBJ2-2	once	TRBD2	CASRTSGGDTGELFF	TGTGCCAGCAGAACTAGCGGGGGGGACACCGGGGAGCTGTTTTTT
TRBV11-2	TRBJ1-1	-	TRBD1	CASSLTGGGTEAFF	TGTGCCAGCAGCCTTACAGGGGGCGGCACTGAAGCTTTCTTT
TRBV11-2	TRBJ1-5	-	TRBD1	CASSLVGQGNQPQHF	TGTGCCAGCAGCTTAGTAGGACAGGGGAATCAGCCCCAGCATTTT
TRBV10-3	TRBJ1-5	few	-	CAISESEVWGDQPQHF	TGTGCCATCAGTGAGTCGGAAGTGTGGGGGGATCAGCCCCAGCATTTT
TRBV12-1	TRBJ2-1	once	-	CASRTGAGKNYNEQFF	TGTGCCAGCCGTACCGGAGCGGGGAAAAACTACAATGAGCAGTTCTTC
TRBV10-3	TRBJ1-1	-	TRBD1	CATQGGQTNTEAFF	TGTGCCACCCAAGGGGGACAGACGAACACTGAAGCTTTCTTT
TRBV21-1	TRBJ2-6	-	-	CASSKGSPGRGNSGANVLTF	TGTGCCAGCAGCAAAGGGTCCCCAGGGCGGGGGAACTCTGGGGCCAACGTCCTGACTTTC
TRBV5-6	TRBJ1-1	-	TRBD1	CASSLSDRENTEAFF	TGTGCCAGCAGCTTGTCGGACAGGGAGAACACTGAAGCTTTCTTT
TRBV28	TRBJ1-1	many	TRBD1	CASTRSDRGLEAFF	TGTGCCAGCACCCGGTCGGACAGGGGGCTTGAAGCTTTCTTT
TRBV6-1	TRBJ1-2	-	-	CASSEVPYGYTF	TGTGCCAGCAGTGAAGTCCCTTATGGCTACACCTTC
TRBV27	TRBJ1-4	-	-	CASSAGPNGKKLFF	TGTGCCAGCAGTGCCGGGCCCAACGGGAAAAAACTGTTTTTT
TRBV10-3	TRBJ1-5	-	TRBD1	CAISNRGDSNQPQHF	TGTGCCATCAGTAACAGGGGGGATAGCAATCAGCCCCAGCATTTT
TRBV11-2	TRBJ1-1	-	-	CASSRGPGWMNTEAFF	TGTGCCAGCAGCCGCGGACCAGGGTGGATGAACACTGAAGCTTTCTTT
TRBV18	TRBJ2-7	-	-	CASSPLTSGLSYEQYF	TGTGCCAGCTCACCACTGACGAGCGGGCTTTCCTACGAGCAGTACTTC
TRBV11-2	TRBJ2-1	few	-	CASSPLIQTLSSYNEQFF	TGTGCCAGCAGCCCCCTTATCCAAACTCTTAGCTCCTACAATGAGCAGTTCTTC
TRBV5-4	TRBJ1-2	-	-	CASSPRTEDSFPYGYTF	TGTGCCAGCAGCCCCAGGACAGAGGACAGTTTCCCCTATGGCTACACCTTC
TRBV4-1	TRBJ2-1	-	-	CASSQVASSLNEQFF	TGCGCCAGCAGCCAAGTGGCTAGCAGTCTTAATGAGCAGTTCTTC
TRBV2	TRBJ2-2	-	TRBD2	CASSQVPAGGQNTGELFF	TGTGCCAGCAGTCAGGTACCAGCGGGGGGCCAGAACACCGGGGAGCTGTTTTTT
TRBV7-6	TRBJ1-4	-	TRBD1	CASSLATGFTEKLFF	TGTGCCAGCAGCTTAGCGACAGGGTTTACTGAAAAACTGTTTTTT
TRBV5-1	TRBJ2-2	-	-	CASSHQIQTRAEGLGELFF	TGCGCCAGCAGCCATCAAATACAGACCAGGGCGGAAGGTTTAGGGGAGCTGTTTTTT